This T cell receptor (beta chain) emerged from a study of T cells expressing NK-cell markers. Germline values: CDR1 MDHEN, CDR2 SYDVKM. This CDR3 has 11 residues. TCRdb reprocessed the 5' RACE reads, with one entry per CDR3 protein and no DNA. This table lists some 600,000 distinct CDR3 sequences. The source of this sequence is a man between 18 and 35 years old in good health. The specimen sequenced was blood T cells: a sorted CD56 or NKG2C T cell subset, CD4+ or CD8+ T cells, or bulk PBMC T cells (not recorded which). This chain uses TRBV28 with TRBJ1-2. CDR3 in amino acids: CASSISDGYTF.